This T cell receptor beta chain was identified during a study of human T cells and chemical hapten exposure. Looking at the study overall: Subjects had 2% DPC placed on about 2 cm by about 2 cm of upper inner arm skin for sensitization.

V was cut by 3 bases and J by 8 bases, with 13 bases left in between. The germline gives CDR1 GTSNPN, CDR2 SVGIG (reference sequence). The CDR3 consists of 13 residues. Specified time point: pre-sensitization, week 0. Sample treatment: therapeutic diphenylcyclopropenone sensitization with weekly scalp DPC. TCRdb fed the RACE reads into MiXCR, producing one record per CDR3 protein. The profile shows 100,000 to 150,000 distinct CDR3 sequences, about 14% of them singletons. The V and J genes are TRBV30 and TRBJ2-2, with D unresolved. The source of this sequence is a woman between 18 and 29 years old with alopecia areata. Some clones in this sample may be carry-over from other donors' samples. The source was whole blood, collected in connection with sensitization to the hapten diphenylcyclopropenone (DPC). CDR3 loop: CAWRVRVAGELFF. The CDR3 DNA is TGTGCCTGGAGGGTTAGGGTCGCTGGGGAGCTGTTTTTT.